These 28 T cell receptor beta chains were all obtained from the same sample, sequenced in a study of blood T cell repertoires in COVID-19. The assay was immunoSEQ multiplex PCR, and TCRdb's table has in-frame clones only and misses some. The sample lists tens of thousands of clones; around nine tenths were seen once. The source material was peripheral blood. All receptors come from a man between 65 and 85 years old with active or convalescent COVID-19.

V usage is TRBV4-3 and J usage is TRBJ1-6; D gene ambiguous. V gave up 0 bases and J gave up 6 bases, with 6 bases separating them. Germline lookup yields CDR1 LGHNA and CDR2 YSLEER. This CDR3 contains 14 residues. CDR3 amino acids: CASSQEGSNSPLHF. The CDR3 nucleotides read TGCGCCAGCAGCCAAGAGGGGAGTAATTCACCCCTCCACTTT.

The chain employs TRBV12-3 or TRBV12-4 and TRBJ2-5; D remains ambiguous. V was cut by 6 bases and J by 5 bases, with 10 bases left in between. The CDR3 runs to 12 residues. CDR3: CASSPRLETQYF. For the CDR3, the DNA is TGTGCCAGCAGCCCCAGGCTTGAGACCCAGTACTTC.

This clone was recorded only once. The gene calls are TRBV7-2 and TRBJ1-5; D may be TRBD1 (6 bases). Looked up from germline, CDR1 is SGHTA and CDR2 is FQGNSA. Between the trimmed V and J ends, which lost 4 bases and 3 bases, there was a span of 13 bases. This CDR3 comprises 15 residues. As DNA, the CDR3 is TGTGCCAGCAGCTCCACAGGACAGAACAATCAGCCCCAGCATTTT. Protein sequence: CASSSTGQNNQPQHF.

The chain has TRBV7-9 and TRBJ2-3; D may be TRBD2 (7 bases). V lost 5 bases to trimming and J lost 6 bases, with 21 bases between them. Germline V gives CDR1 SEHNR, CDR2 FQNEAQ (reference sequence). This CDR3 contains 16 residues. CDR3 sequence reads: CASSQGSSGTRDTQYF. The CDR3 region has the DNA TGTGCCAGCAGCCAGGGGTCTAGCGGTACCCGCGATACGCAGTATTTT.

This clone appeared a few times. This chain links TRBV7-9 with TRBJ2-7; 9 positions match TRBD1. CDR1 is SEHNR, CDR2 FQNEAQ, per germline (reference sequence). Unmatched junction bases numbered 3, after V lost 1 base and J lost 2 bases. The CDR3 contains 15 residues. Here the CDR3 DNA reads TGTGCCAGCAGCTTAGGGGGACAGGGACCCTACGAGCAGTACTTC. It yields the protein CASSLGGQGPYEQYF.

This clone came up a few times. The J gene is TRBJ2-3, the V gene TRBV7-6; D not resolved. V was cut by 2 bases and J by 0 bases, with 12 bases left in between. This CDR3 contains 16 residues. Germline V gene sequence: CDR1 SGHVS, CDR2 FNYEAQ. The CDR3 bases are TGTGCCAGCAGCTTACAATTATGGAGTAGCACAGATACGCAGTATTTT. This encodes CASSLQLWSSTDTQYF.

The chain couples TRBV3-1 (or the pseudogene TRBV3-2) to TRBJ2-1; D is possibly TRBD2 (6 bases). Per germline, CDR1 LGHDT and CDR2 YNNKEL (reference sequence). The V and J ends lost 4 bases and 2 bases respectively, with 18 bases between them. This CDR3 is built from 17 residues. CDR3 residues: CASSLRQGTPTYNEQFF. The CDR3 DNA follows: TGTGCCAGCAGCCTTCGACAAGGGACTCCCACCTACAATGAGCAGTTCTTC.

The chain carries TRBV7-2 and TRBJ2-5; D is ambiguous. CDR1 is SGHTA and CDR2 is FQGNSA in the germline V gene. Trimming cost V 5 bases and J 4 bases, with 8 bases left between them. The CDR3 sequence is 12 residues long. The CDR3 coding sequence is TGTGCCAGCAGCCGCCCCGGAGAGACCCAGTACTTC. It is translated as CASSRPGETQYF.

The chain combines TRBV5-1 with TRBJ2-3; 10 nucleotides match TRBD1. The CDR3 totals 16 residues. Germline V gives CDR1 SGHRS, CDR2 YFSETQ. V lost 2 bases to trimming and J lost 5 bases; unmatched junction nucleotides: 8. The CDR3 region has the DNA TGCGCCAGCAGCTTTAACCCGACAGGGGGCGTAGATACGCAGTATTTT. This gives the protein CASSFNPTGGVDTQYF.

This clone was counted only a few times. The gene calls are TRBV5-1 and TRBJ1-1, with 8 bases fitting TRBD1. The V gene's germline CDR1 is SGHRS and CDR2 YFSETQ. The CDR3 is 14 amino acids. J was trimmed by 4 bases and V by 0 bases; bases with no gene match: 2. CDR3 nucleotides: TGCGCCAGCAGCTTGGCCAGGGGGCTCACTGAAGCTTTCTTT. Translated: CASSLARGLTEAFF.

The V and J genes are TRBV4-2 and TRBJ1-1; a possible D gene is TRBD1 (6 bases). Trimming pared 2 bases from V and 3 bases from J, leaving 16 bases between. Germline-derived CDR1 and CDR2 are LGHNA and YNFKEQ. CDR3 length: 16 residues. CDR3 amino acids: CASSQKSQGWDTEAFF. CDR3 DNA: TGTGCCAGCAGCCAAAAATCACAGGGCTGGGACACTGAAGCTTTCTTT.

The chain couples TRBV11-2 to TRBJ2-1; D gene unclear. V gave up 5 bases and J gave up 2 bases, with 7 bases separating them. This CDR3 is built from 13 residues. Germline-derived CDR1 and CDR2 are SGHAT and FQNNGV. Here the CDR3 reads CASSQLPYNEQFF. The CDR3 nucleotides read TGTGCCAGCAGCCAACTACCCTACAATGAGCAGTTCTTC.

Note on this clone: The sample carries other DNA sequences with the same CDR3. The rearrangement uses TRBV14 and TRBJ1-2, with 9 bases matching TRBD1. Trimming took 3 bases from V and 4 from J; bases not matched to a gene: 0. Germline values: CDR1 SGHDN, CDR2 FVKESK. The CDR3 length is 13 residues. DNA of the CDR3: TGTGCCAGCAGCCAGGGACAGGGCTATGGCTACACCTTC. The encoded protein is CASSQGQGYGYTF. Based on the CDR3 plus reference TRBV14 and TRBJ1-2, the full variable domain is EAGVTQFPSHSVIEKGQTVTLRCDPISGHDNLYWYRRVMGKEIKFLLHFVKESKQDESGMPNNRFLAERTGGTYSTLKVQPAELEDSGVYFCASSQGQGYGYTFGSGTRLTVV.

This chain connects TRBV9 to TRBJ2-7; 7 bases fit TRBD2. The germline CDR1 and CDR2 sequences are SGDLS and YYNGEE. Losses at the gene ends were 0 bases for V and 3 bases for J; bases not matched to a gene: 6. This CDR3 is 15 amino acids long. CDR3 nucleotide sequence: TGTGCCAGCAGCGTAGCGGGGGGACCTCTCTACGAGCAGTACTTC. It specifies CASSVAGGPLYEQYF.

For the CDR3, the DNA is TGTGCCAGCAGCCTGACAGGGGGGAGTCTTTCAGCTTTCTTT. Residues: CASSLTGGSLSAFF. J is TRBJ1-1 and V is TRBV14, with 9 nucleotides matching TRBD1. The ends lost 4 bases at V and 10 bases at J; junction bases unmatched: 10. The germline V gene encodes CDR1 SGHDN and CDR2 FVKESK. CDR3 length: 14 amino acids.

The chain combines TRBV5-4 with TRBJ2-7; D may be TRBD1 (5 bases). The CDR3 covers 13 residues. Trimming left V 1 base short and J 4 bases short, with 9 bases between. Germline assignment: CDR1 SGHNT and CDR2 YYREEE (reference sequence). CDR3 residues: CASSLNRRYEQYF. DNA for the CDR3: TGTGCCAGCAGCTTGAACAGGAGATACGAGCAGTACTTC.

CDR3 bases: TGTGCCAGCTCGGCGGCGGAGGGCTACACCTTC. Translated: CASSAAEGYTF. V gene TRBV6-5 combines with J gene TRBJ1-2; D not certain. The CDR3 extends over 11 amino acids. The V gene's germline CDR1 is MNHEY and CDR2 SVGAGI. V was cut by 8 bases and J by 8 bases, with 12 bases left in between.

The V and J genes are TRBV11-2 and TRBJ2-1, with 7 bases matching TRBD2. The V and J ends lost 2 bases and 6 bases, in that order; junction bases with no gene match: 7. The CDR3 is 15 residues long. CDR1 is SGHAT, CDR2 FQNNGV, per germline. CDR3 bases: TGTGCCAGCAGCTTATTAGGGACTATGGGCAATGAGCAGTTCTTC. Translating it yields CASSLLGTMGNEQFF.

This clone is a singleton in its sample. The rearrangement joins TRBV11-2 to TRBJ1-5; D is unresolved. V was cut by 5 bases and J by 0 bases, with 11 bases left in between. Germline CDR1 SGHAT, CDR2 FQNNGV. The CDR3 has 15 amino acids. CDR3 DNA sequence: TGTGCCAGCAGCCTGGAGACGTATAGCAATCAGCCCCAGCATTTT. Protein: CASSLETYSNQPQHF.

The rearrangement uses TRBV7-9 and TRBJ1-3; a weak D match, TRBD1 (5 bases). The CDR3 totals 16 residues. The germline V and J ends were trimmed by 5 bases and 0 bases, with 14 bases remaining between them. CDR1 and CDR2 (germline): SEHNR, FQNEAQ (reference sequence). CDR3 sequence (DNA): TGTGCCAGCAGCCTGCGGGACTTTGGCTCTGGAAACACCATATATTTT. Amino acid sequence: CASSLRDFGSGNTIYF. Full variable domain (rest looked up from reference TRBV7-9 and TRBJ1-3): DTGVSQNPRHKITKRGQNVTFRCDPISEHNRLYWYRQTLGQGPEFLTYFQNEAQLEKSRLLSDRFSAERPKGSFSTLEIQRTEQGDSAMYLCASSLRDFGSGNTIYFGEGSWLTVV.

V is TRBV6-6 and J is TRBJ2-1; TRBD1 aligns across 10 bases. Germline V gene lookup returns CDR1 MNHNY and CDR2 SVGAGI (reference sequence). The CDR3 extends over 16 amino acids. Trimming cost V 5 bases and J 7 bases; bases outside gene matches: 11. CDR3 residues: CASSRGGQGRGNEQFF. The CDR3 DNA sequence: TGTGCCAGCAGTCGAGGGGGACAGGGGAGGGGAAATGAGCAGTTCTTC.

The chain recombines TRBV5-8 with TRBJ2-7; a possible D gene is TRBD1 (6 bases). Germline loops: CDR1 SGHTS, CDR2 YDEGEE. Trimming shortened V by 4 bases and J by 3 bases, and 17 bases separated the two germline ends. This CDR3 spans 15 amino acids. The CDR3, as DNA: TGTGCCAGCAGCCTATCCGGACAGACCCTCTACGAGCAGTACTTC. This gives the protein CASSLSGQTLYEQYF.

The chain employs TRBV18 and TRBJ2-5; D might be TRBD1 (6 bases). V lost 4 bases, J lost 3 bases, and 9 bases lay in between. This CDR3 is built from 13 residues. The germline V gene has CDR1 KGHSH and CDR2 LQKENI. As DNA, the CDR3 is TGTGCCAGCTCACTTAGACAGGAAGAGACCCAGTACTTC. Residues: CASSLRQEETQYF.

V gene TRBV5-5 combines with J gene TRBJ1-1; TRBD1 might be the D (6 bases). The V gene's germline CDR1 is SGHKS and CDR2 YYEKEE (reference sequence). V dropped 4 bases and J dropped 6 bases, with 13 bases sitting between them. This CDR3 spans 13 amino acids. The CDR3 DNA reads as TGTGCCAGCAGCCGTTCAGGGGTCGCTGAAGCTTTCTTT. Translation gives CASSRSGVAEAFF.

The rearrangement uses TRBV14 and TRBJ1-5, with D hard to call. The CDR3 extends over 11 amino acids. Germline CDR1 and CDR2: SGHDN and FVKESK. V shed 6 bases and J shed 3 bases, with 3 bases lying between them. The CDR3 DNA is TGTGCCAGCAGTTACAATCAGCCCCAGCATTTT. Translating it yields CASSYNQPQHF.

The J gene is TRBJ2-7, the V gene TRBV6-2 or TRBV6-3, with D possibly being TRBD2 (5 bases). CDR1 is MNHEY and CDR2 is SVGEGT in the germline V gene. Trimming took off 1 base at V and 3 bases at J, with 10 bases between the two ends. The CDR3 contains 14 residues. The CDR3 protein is CASSYYGERYEQYF. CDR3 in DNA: TGTGCCAGCAGTTACTACGGGGAGCGCTACGAGCAGTACTTC.

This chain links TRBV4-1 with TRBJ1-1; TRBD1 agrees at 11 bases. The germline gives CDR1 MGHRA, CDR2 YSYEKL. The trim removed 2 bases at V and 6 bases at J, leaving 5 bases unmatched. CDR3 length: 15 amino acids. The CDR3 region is CASSQPGTGGSEAFF. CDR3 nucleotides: TGCGCCAGCAGCCAACCCGGGACAGGGGGGTCTGAAGCTTTCTTT.

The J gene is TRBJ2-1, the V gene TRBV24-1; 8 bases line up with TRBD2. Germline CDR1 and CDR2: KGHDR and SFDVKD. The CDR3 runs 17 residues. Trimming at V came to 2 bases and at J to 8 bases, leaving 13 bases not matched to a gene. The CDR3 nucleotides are TGTGCCACCAGTGATTCAGTTGAGCGGGGGAAGGGGGATGAGCAGTTCTTC. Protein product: CATSDSVERGKGDEQFF.